This paragraph covers one TCR beta chain sequence. The CDR3 spans 14 residues. The germline V and J ends were trimmed by 1 base and 2 bases, with 9 bases remaining between them. In germline, CDR1 is SEHNR, CDR2 FQNEAQ (reference sequence). Measured with immunoSEQ multiplex PCR; TCRdb has only the in-frame clones, and not every one. The sample contains 93,000 or so clones, more than 85% of which appear only once. The record originates from a study of T cell changes during pregnancy in multiple sclerosis. The chain couples TRBV7-9 to TRBJ2-7; possibly TRBD2 for D (6 bases). This clonotype was sampled from a female donor with multiple sclerosis, enrolled in a pregnancy study. The sample here was peripheral blood, taken before pregnancy. The CDR3 sequence is CASSLGGGAYEQYF. Written as DNA, the CDR3 is TGTGCCAGCAGCTTAGGTGGAGGGGCCTACGAGCAGTACTTC.